Below, 20 T cell receptor beta chains from the same sample are listed, as sequenced in a study of cytomegalovirus exposure and HLA in healthy donors. A multiplex PCR was run with 60 Vbeta primers and 13 Jbeta primers. Generated by immunoSEQ multiplex PCR, the TCRdb table keeps only in-frame clones and is missing some. The data show 200,000 to 250,000 clones, with approximately 80% seen just once and 1.4% held by the top ten. Sequences were obtained from PBMCs. The receptors shown here come from a girl between 10 and 17 years old in good health and CMV-seronegative.

J is TRBJ2-1 and V is TRBV30; 12 bases agree with TRBD2. The CDR3 is made up of 16 amino acids. Germline V CDR1 and CDR2: GTSNPN, SVGIG (reference sequence). V dropped 2 bases and J dropped 11; count of bases not matched to a gene: 13. This CDR3 reads CAWSIQITTSGSKQFF. As DNA, the CDR3 is TGTGCCTGGAGTATACAGATTACGACTAGCGGGAGCAAGCAGTTCTTC. The whole variable domain, filled in from reference TRBV30 and TRBJ2-1, reads SQTIHQWPATLVQPVGSPLSLECTVEGTSNPNLYWYRQAAGRGLQLLFYSVGIGQISSEVPQNLSASRPQDRQFILSSKKLLLSDSGFYLCAWSIQITTSGSKQFFGPGTRLTVL.

V is TRBV4-1 and J is TRBJ1-3; D remains ambiguous. The CDR3 has 14 amino acids. Trimming shortened V by 2 bases and J by 4 bases, and 9 bases separated the two germline ends. Germline assignment: CDR1 MGHRA and CDR2 YSYEKL. CDR3 in amino acids: CASSQLFLGNTIYF. The CDR3 bases are TGCGCCAGCAGCCAACTGTTTCTGGGAAACACCATATATTTT.

This clone was seen once. The chain recombines TRBV5-1 with TRBJ1-1; perhaps TRBD1 as D (5 bases). This CDR3 spans 14 amino acids. Trimming stripped 4 bases from V and 4 bases from J, with 14 bases between. CDR1 and CDR2 from the germline V gene are SGHRS and YFSETQ. The CDR3 loop is CASSAGPQGTEAFF. In DNA form, the CDR3 reads TGCGCCAGCAGCGCTGGACCTCAGGGCACTGAAGCTTTCTTT.

V usage is TRBV7-3 and J usage is TRBJ2-1, with D tentatively TRBD2 (5 bases). With 0 bases removed from V and 14 bases from J, the gap between germline ends came to 14 bases. CDR1 is SGHTA and CDR2 is FQGTGA in the germline V gene. This CDR3 spans 13 amino acids. In DNA, the CDR3 is TGTGCCAGCAGCTTAACGCACGGAGAGAGGGAGTTCTTC. It translates to CASSLTHGEREFF.

The J gene is TRBJ2-7, the V gene TRBV4-1; tentatively, D is TRBD2 (5 bases). Germline loops: CDR1 MGHRA, CDR2 YSYEKL. The V gene lost 0 bases and the J gene lost 7 bases, with 16 bases spanning the gap. There are 15 residues in the CDR3. The CDR3 region has the DNA TGCGCCAGCAGCCAAGATCGGTCGGGTTCGGGGGAGCAGTACTTC. This sequence encodes CASSQDRSGSGEQYF.

Here the CDR3 DNA reads TGTGCCAGCAGCTTAGGCGGGACAGGGATCCCTCGGCGGGGGACCCAGTACTTC. Translated, it gives CASSLGGTGIPRRGTQYF. The gene calls are TRBV7-2 and TRBJ2-5, with 9 bases fitting TRBD1. Germline loops: CDR1 SGHTA, CDR2 FQGNSA. The CDR3 loop spans 18 amino acids. Trimming cost V 1 base and J 7 bases; bases outside gene matches: 16.

The chain couples TRBV9 to TRBJ1-6; TRBD1 matches 7 bases. CDR1 and CDR2 from the germline V gene are SGDLS and YYNGEE. The CDR3 sequence is 19 residues long. With V trimmed by 0 bases and J by 0 bases, 9 bases remained unmatched. For the CDR3, the DNA is TGTGCCAGCAGCGTAGCCGATCGGGCAGGGGGCTCCTATAATTCACCCCTCCACTTT. Residues: CASSVADRAGGSYNSPLHF.

This chain connects TRBV4-2 to TRBJ1-2; no firm D call. V lost 1 base, J lost 4 bases, and 13 bases lay in between. The germline V gene encodes CDR1 LGHNA and CDR2 YNFKEQ. The CDR3 length is 15 residues. CDR3 bases: TGTGCCAGCAGCCAAGGCGGTAGCAGTGGCTATGGCTACACCTTC. This codes for CASSQGGSSGYGYTF.

Worth noting for this clone: At one end, the junction sequence differs from germline, possibly due to a read error. V and J are TRBV7-9 and TRBJ2-7, with 8 bases that match TRBD1. The germline CDR1 and CDR2 sequences are SEHNR and FQNEAQ (reference sequence). This CDR3 contains 13 residues. The CDR3 sequence is CSSSPGQGSEQYF. CDR3 nucleotides: TGTTCCAGCAGCCCCGGACAGGGAAGCGAGCAGTACTTC.

This clone turned up a few times. The rearrangement links TRBV6-5 to TRBJ2-5; possible D gene TRBD1, 5 bases. Germline V gene lookup returns CDR1 MNHEY and CDR2 SVGAGI. The V and J ends lost 6 bases and 6 bases respectively, with 8 bases between them. The CDR3 has 11 amino acids. CDR3 residues: CASRAGQTQYF. The CDR3 nucleotides are TGTGCCAGCAGAGCAGGGCAGACCCAGTACTTC.

This clone was seen just once. The rearrangement joins TRBV10-3 to TRBJ2-1, with 7 positions matching TRBD2. CDR1 and CDR2 (germline): ENHRY, SYGVKD. Trimming took 0 bases from V and 8 from J; bases not matched to a gene: 16. CDR3 size: 18 residues. The CDR3 DNA sequence: TGTGCCATCAGTGAGTCGAGGGGAGGGGCCACTTTCTTATATGAGCAGTTCTTC. Translated: CAISESRGGATFLYEQFF.

This clone was seen once. The chain uses TRBV2 and TRBJ2-5; 10 positions agree with TRBD2. This CDR3 is built from 17 residues. The germline CDR1 and CDR2 sequences are SNHLY and FYNNEI. V was pared by 3 bases and J by 4 bases, with 11 bases of the junction left unmatched. The DNA for the CDR3 is TGTGCCAGCAGTGATTGGTCGAGCGGGAGGGCCGGAGAGACCCAGTACTTC. Translated: CASSDWSSGRAGETQYF. Based on the CDR3 plus reference TRBV2 and TRBJ2-5, the full variable domain is EPEVTQTPSHQVTQMGQEVILRCVPISNHLYFYWYRQILGQKVEFLVSFYNNEISEKSEIFDDQFSVERPDGSNFTLKIRSTKLEDSAMYFCASSDWSSGRAGETQYFGPGTRLLVL.

This clone has just one count. The chain has TRBV7-9 and TRBJ2-3, with TRBD1 as a possible D gene (5 bases). The germline V gene encodes CDR1 SEHNR and CDR2 FQNEAQ (reference sequence). V was pared by 2 bases and J by 0 bases, with 15 bases between. CDR3 length: 17 residues. CDR3 nucleotide sequence: TGTGCCAGCAGCTTAATTGGGATTTCAGGGAGCACAGATACGCAGTATTTT. Translation gives CASSLIGISGSTDTQYF.

The CDR3 loop is CASSVLSGSNTDTQYF. In DNA, the CDR3 is TGTGCCAGCAGTGTACTTAGCGGGAGTAACACAGATACGCAGTATTTT. The chain is built from TRBV6-1 and TRBJ2-3; TRBD2 aligns across 9 bases. Trimming cost V 4 bases and J 2 bases; bases outside gene matches: 7. CDR3 length equals 16 residues. Germline-derived CDR1 and CDR2 are MNHNS and SASEGT.

The V and J genes are TRBV7-2 and TRBJ2-4; 7 bases align to TRBD1. The CDR3 contains 13 residues. Germline CDR1 is SGHTA and CDR2 is FQGNSA. With V trimmed by 1 base and J by 6 bases, 0 bases remained unmatched. The CDR3 reads CASSLGTGNIQYF. The CDR3 DNA follows: TGTGCCAGCAGCTTAGGGACAGGAAACATTCAGTACTTC.

The genes are TRBV10-3 and TRBJ1-1; D gene ambiguous. V lost 3 bases and J lost 1, with 3 bases in between. This CDR3 has 12 residues. Germline V gene lookup returns CDR1 ENHRY and CDR2 SYGVKD. Here the CDR3 reads CAISEQNTEAFF. In DNA, the CDR3 is TGTGCCATCAGTGAACAGAACACTGAAGCTTTCTTT.

The V and J genes are TRBV7-9 and TRBJ2-1, with D maybe TRBD1 (6 bases). CDR1 SEHNR and CDR2 FQNEAQ come from the germline V gene (reference sequence). V was shortened by 2 bases and J by 0 bases, with 11 bases between the two germline ends. This CDR3 contains 16 residues. CDR3 sequence: CASSLLLGGSYNEQFF. In DNA, the CDR3 is TGTGCCAGCAGCTTATTACTAGGGGGCTCCTACAATGAGCAGTTCTTC.

This clone has only a few counts. In DNA form, the CDR3 reads TGTGCCAGCAGCCAACTAGCGGGAGGGAGGGATGAGCAGTTCTTC. Translating gives CASSQLAGGRDEQFF. The chain couples TRBV2 to TRBJ2-1; 13 nucleotides align to TRBD2. CDR3 length: 15 residues. Per germline, CDR1 SNHLY and CDR2 FYNNEI. Germline trimming cut 6 bases from V and 8 bases from J; bases unmatched to any gene: 7.

V gene TRBV12-5 combines with J gene TRBJ2-2; TRBD1 is a possible D gene (6 bases). Trimming removed 4 bases at V and 3 bases at J, with 15 bases between. CDR1 is LGHNT, CDR2 FRNRAP, per germline. The CDR3 contains 16 residues. The CDR3 bases are TGTGCTAGTGGTTCCGCCCGGGACACCTACACCGGGGAGCTGTTTTTT. Translation: CASGSARDTYTGELFF.

The V gene is TRBV19, the J gene TRBJ1-5; D is uncertain. With 5 bases removed from V and 2 bases from J, the gap between germline ends came to 16 bases. Germline V lookup: CDR1 LNHDA, CDR2 SQIVND (reference sequence). This CDR3 region has 16 residues. This CDR3 is CASSSERALGNQPQHF. The CDR3 DNA reads TGTGCCAGTAGTTCCGAACGAGCCCTGGGCAATCAGCCCCAGCATTTT.